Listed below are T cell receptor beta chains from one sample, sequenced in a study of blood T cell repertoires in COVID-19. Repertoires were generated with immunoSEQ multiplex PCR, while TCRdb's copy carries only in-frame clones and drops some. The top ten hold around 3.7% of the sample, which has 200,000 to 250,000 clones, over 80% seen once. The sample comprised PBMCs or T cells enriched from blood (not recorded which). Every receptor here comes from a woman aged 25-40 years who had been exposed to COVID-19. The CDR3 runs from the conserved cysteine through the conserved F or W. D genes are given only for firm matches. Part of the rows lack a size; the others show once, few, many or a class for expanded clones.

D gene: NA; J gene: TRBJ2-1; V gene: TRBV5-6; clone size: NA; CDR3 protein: CASCAGFDDEQFF; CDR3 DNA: TGTGCCAGCTGTGCGGGATTTGACGATGAGCAGTTCTTC
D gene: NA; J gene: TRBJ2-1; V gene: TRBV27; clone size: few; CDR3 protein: CASRSFTRSEQFF; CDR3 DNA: TGTGCCAGCCGCTCCTTTACTAGGAGCGAGCAGTTCTTC
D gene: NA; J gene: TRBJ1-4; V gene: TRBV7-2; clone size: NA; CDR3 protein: CASSSSTGGEKLFF; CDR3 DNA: TGTGCCAGCAGCTCATCGACAGGAGGTGAAAAACTGTTTTTT
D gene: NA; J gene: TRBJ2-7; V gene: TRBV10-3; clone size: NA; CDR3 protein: CAISEAVHYEQYF; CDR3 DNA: TGTGCCATCAGTGAGGCGGTCCACTACGAGCAGTACTTC
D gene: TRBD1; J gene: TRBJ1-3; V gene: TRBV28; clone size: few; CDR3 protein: CASSLDRGRLSGNTIYF; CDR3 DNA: TGTGCCAGCAGCCTCGACAGGGGGCGTTTATCTGGAAACACCATATATTTT
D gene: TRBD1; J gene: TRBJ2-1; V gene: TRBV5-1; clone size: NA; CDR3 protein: CASSNKGQGNEQFF; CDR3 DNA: TGCGCCAGCAGCAATAAAGGACAGGGCAATGAGCAGTTCTTC
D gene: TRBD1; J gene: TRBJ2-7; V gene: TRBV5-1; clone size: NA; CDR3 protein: CASSLGDRGQNEQYF; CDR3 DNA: TGCGCCAGCAGCTTGGGGGACAGGGGGCAAAACGAGCAGTACTTC
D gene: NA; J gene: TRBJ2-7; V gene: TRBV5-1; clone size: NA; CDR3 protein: CASSLAGPEQYF; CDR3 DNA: TGCGCCAGCAGCTTGGCCGGTCCGGAGCAGTACTTC
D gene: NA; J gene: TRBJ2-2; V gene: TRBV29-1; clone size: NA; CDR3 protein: CSVGLPKNTGELFF; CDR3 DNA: TGCAGCGTGGGACTCCCTAAAAACACCGGGGAGCTGTTTTTT
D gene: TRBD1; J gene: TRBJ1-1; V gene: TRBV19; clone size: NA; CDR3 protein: CASSGGTGVNTEAFF; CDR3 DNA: TGTGCCAGTAGTGGGGGGACAGGGGTGAACACTGAAGCTTTCTTT
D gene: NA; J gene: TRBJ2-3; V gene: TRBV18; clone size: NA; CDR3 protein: CASSPPGQSHTQYF; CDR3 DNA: TGTGCCAGCTCACCACCCGGACAGTCCCATACGCAGTATTTT
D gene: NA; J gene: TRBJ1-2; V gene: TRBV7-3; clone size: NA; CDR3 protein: CASSLAGLGYGYTF; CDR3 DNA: TGTGCCAGCAGCTTAGCAGGGCTCGGCTATGGCTACACCTTC
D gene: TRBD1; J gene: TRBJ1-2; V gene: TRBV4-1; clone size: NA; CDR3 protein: CASSQRTGFSGYTF; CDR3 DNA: TGCGCCAGCAGCCAAAGGACAGGGTTCAGTGGCTACACCTTC
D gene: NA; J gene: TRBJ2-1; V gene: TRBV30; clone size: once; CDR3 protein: CAFDYSGINEQFF; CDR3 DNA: TGTGCCTTTGACTACTCTGGGATCAATGAGCAGTTCTTC
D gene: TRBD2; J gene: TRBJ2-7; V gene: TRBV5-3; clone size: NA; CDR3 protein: CARRGDYLYEQYF; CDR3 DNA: TGTGCCAGAAGGGGGGACTATCTCTACGAGCAGTACTTC
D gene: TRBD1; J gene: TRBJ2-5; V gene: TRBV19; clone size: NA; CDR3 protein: CASSSQRQGSQYF; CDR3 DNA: TGTGCCAGTAGTTCCCAGAGACAGGGATCACAGTACTTC
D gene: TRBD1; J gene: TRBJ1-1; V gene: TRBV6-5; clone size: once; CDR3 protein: CASSPTWDRAIEAFF; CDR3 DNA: TGTGCCAGCAGTCCCACATGGGACAGGGCTATTGAAGCTTTCTTT
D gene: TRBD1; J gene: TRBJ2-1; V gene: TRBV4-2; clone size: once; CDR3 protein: CASSRDRVPYNEQFF; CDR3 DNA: TGTGCCAGCAGCCGGGACAGGGTTCCCTACAATGAGCAGTTCTTC
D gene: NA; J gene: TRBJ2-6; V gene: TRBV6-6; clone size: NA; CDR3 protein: CATLSRDNSGANVLTF; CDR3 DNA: TGTGCCACCTTGTCCCGGGACAACTCTGGGGCCAACGTCCTGACTTTC
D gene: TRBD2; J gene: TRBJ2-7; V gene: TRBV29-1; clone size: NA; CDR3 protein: CSVVSSGRALEQYF; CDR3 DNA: TGCAGCGTTGTGTCTAGCGGGAGGGCCCTCGAGCAGTACTTC
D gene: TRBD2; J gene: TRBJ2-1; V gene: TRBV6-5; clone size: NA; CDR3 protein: CASTVAGGFGDEQFF; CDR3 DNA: TGTGCCAGCACGGTAGCGGGAGGTTTTGGCGATGAGCAGTTCTTC
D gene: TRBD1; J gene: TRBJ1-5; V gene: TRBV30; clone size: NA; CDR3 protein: CACRQGSRQPQHF; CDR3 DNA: TGTGCCTGCCGACAGGGAAGTCGTCAGCCCCAGCATTTT
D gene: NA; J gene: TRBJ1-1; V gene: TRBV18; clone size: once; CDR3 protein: CASSPPNRNTEAFF; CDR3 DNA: TGTGCCAGCTCACCTCCGAACAGGAACACTGAAGCTTTCTTT
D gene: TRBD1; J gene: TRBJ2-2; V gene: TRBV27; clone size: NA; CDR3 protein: CASSPNSGQKAGELFF; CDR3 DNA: TGTGCCAGCAGTCCCAATTCGGGACAGAAGGCCGGGGAGCTGTTTTTT
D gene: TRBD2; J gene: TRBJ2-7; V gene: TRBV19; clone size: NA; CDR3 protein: CASSIGGGSYEQYF; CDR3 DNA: TGTGCCAGTAGTATTGGGGGAGGGTCCTACGAGCAGTACTTC
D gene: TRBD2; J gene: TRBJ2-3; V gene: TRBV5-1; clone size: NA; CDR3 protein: CASSREGRTDTQYF; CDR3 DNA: TGCGCCAGCTCGCGGGAGGGCCGAACAGATACGCAGTATTTT
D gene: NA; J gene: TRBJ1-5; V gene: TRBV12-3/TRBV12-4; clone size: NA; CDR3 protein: CASSLQGYQPQHF; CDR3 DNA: TGTGCCAGCAGTTTACAGGGTTATCAGCCCCAGCATTTT
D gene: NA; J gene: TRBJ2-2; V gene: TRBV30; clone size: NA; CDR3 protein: CAWSVSLYTGELFF; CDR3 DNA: TGTGCCTGGAGTGTATCACTGTACACCGGGGAGCTGTTTTTT
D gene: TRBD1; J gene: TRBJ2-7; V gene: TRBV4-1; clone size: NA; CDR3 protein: CASSPRDRAYEQYF; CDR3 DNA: TGCGCCAGCAGCCCCCGGGACAGAGCCTACGAGCAGTACTTC
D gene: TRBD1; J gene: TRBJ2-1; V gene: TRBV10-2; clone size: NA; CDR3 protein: CASRGTGGNEQFF; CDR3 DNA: TGCGCCAGCAGGGGGACAGGGGGAAATGAGCAGTTCTTC
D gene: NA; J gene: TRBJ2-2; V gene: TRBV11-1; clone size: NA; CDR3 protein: CASSLAQSTGELFF; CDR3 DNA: TGTGCCAGCAGCTTAGCCCAGTCCACCGGGGAGCTGTTTTTT
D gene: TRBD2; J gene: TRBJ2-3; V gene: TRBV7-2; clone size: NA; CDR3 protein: CASSIISGNTDTQYF; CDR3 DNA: TGTGCCAGCAGCATCATTAGCGGGAACACAGATACGCAGTATTTT
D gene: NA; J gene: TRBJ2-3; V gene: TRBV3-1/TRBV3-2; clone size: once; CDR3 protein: CASSQQAGTDTQYF; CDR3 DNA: TGTGCCAGCAGCCAACAAGCGGGCACAGATACGCAGTATTTT
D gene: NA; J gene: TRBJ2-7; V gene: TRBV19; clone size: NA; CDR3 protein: CASIDPDSTYEQYF; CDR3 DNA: TGTGCCAGTATCGATCCGGACTCTACCTACGAGCAGTACTTC
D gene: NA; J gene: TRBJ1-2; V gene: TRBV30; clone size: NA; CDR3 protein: CAWTGSDSGYTF; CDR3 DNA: TGTGCCTGGACTGGATCCGACAGTGGTTACACCTTC
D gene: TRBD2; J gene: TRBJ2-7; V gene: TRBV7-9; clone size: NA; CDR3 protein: CASSLVETSGNSYEQYF; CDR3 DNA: TGTGCCAGCAGCTTAGTGGAGACTAGCGGGAACTCCTACGAGCAGTACTTC
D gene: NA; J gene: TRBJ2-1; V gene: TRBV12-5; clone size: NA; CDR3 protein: CASGFNAGTTLNEQFF; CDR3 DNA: TGTGCTAGTGGTTTCAACGCGGGGACCACTCTCAATGAGCAGTTCTTC
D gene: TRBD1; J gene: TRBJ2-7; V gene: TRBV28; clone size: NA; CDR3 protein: CASRNRDRSYEQYF; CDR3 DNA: TGTGCCAGCAGGAACCGGGACAGGTCCTACGAGCAGTACTTC
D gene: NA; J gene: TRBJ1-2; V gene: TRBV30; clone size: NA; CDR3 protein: CAWSVTGSYGYTF; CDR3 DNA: TGTGCCTGGAGTGTCACAGGATCTTATGGCTACACCTTC
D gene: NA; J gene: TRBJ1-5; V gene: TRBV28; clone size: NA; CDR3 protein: CASSLRQRVGNQPQHF; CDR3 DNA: TGTGCCAGCAGTTTGAGGCAGAGGGTGGGCAATCAGCCCCAGCATTTT
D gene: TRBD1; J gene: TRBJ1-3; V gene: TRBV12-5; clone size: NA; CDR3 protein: CASGHRDREDTIYF; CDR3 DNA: TGTGCTAGTGGTCACCGGGACAGGGAGGACACCATATATTTT